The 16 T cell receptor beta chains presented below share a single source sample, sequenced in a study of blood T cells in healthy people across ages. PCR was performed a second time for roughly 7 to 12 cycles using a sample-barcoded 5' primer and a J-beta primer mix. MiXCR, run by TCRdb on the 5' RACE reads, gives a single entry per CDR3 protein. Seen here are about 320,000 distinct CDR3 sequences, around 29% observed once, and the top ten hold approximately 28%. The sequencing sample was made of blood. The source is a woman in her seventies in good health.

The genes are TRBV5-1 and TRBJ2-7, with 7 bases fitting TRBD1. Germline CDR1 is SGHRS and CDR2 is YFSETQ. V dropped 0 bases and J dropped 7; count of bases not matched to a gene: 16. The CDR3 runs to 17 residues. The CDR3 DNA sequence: TGCGCCAGCAGCTTGGCAGTAGGGCGAGGGGGCCTGGGGGAGCAGTACTTC. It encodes CASSLAVGRGGLGEQYF.

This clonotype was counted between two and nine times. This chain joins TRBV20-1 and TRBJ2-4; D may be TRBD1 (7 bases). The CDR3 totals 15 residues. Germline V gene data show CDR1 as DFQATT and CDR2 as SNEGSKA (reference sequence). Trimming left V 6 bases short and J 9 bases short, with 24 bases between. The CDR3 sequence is CSATPGLGWDSIQYF. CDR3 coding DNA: TGCAGTGCAACTCCGGGACTGGGATGGGACAGCATTCAGTACTTC.

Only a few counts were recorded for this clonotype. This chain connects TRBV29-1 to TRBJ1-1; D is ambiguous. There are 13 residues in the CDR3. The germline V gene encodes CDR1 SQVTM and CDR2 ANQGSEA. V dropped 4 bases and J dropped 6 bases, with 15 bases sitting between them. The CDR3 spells CSVGTPGLSEAFF. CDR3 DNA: TGCAGCGTTGGAACCCCCGGGTTGTCTGAAGCTTTCTTT.

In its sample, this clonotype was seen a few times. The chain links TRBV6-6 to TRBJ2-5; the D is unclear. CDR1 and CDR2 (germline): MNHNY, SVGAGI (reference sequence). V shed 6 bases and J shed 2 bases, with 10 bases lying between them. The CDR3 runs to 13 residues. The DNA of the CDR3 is TGTGCCAGCAGAAAAGACAAGCAAGAGACCCAGTACTTC. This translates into CASRKDKQETQYF.

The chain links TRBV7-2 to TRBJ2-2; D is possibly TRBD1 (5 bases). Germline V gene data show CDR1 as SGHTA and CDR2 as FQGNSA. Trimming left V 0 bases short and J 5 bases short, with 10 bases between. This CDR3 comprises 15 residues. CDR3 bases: TGTGCCAGCAGCTTAGCGCCAGGGTGGACCGGGGAGCTGTTTTTT. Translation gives CASSLAPGWTGELFF. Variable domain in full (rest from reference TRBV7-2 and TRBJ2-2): GAGVSQSPSNKVTEKGKDVELRCDPISGHTALYWYRQSLGQGLEFLIYFQGNSAPDKSGLPSDRFSAERTGGSVSTLTIQRTQQEDSAVYLCASSLAPGWTGELFFGEGSRLTVL.

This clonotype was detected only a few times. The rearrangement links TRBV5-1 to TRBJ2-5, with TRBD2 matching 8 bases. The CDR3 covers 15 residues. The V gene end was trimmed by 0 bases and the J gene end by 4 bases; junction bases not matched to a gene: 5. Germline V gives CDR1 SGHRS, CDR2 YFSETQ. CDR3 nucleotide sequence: TGCGCCAGCAGCTTGGCCTCGGGAGGGCCAGAGACCCAGTACTTC. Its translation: CASSLASGGPETQYF.

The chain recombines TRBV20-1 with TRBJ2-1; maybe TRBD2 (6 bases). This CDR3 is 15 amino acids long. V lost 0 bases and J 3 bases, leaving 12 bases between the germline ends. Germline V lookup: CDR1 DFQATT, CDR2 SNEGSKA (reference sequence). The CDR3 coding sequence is TGCAGTGCTAGAGAGGGAGGAGGGTTCTACAATGAGCAGTTCTTC. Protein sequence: CSAREGGGFYNEQFF.

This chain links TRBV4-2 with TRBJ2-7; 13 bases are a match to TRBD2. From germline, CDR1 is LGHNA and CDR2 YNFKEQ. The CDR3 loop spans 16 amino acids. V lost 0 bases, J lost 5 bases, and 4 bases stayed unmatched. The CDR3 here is CASSQERTSGRDEQYF. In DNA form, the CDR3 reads TGTGCCAGCAGCCAAGAACGGACTAGCGGGAGAGACGAGCAGTACTTC.

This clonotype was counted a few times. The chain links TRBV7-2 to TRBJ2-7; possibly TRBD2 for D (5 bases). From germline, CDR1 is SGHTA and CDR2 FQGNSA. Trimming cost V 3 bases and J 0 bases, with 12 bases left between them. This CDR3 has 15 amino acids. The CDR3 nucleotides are TGTGCCAGCAGCTTCTGGACGGGAATCTCCTACGAGCAGTACTTC. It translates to CASSFWTGISYEQYF.

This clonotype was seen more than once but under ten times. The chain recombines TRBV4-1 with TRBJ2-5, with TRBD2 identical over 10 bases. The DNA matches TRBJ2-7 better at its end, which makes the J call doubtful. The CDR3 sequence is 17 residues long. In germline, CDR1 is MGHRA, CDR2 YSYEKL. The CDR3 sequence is CASSQAHTSGAGYEQYF. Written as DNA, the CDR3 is TGCGCCAGCAGCCAGGCGCATACTAGCGGGGCTGGATACGAGCAGTACTTC.

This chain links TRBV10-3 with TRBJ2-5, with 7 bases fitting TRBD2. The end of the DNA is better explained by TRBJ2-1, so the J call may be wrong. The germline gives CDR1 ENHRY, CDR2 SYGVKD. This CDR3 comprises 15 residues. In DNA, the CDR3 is TGTGCCATCAGTGAGGCAGGGAGGGCCAACAATGAGCAGTTCTTC. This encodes CAISEAGRANNEQFF.

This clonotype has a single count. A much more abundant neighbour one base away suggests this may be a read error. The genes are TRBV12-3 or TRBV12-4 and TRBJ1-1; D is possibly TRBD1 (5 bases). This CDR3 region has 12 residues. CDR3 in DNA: TGTGCCAACAGTAGGACAAGCACTGAAGCTTTCTTT. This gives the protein CANSRTSTEAFF.

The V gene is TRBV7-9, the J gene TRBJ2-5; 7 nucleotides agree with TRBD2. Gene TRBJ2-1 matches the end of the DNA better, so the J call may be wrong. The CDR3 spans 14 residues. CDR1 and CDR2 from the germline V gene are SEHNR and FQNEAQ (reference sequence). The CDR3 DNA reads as TGTGCCAGCAGCTTCGGCGGGAGTCTTGATGAGCAGTTCTTC. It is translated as CASSFGGSLDEQFF.

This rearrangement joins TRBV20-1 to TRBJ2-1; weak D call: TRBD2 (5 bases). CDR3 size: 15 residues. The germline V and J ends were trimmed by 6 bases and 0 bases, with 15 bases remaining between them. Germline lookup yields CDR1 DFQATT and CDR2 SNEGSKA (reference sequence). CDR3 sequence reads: CSAEAAILSYNEQFF. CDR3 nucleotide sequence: TGCAGTGCGGAAGCGGCAATACTCTCCTACAATGAGCAGTTCTTC.

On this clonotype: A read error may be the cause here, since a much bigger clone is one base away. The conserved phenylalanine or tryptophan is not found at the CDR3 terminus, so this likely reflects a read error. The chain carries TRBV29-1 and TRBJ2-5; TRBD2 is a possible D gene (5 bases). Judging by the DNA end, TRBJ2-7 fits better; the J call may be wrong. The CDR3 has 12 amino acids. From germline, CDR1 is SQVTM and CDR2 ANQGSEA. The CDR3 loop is CSVEDGVAEQYL. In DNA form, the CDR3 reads TGCAGCGTTGAAGACGGGGTGGCCGAGCAGTACCTC.

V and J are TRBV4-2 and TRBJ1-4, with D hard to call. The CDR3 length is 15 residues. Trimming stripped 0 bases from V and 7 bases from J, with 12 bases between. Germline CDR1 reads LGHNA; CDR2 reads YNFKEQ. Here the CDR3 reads CASSQDGEGGEKLFF. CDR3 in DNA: TGTGCCAGCAGCCAAGATGGGGAAGGAGGTGAAAAACTGTTTTTT.